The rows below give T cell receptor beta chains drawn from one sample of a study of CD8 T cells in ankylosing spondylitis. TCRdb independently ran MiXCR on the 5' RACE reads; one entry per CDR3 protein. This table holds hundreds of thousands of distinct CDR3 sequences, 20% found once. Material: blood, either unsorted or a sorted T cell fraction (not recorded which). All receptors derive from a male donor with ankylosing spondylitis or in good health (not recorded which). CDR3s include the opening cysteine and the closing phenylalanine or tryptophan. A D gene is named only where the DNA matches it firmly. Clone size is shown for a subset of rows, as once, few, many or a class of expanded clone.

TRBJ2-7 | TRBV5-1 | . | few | TGCGCCAGCAGCTTGTACGGAGGGACAGTCTACGAGCAGTACTTC | CASSLYGGTVYEQYF
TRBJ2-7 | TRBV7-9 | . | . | TGTGCCAGCAGCTTTCCCACTTCCTACGAGCAGTACTTC | CASSFPTSYEQYF
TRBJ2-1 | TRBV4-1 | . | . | TGCGCCAGCAGCCAAGATAGTTCGGGCGGGGAGCAGTTCTTC | CASSQDSSGGEQFF
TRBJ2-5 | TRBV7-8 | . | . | TGTGCCAGCAGCTTAATTTTGGGGGCGGTCCCGGAGACCCAGTACTTC | CASSLILGAVPETQYF
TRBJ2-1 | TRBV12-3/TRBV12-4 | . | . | TGTGCCAGCAGGTTGACAATCTCGGCCTACAATGAGCAGTTCTTC | CASRLTISAYNEQFF
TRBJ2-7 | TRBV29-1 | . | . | TGCAGCGTTGAAGGCCGATACTACGAGCAGTACTTC | CSVEGRYYEQYF
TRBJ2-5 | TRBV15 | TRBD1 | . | TGTGCCACCAGCAGTGACAGGGCGGCGTCGGCCCAGTACTTC | CATSSDRAASAQYF
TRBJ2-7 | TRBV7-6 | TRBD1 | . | TGTGCCAGCAGCCAGACATACAGGGGGACCCTCCACGAGCAGTACTTC | CASSQTYRGTLHEQYF
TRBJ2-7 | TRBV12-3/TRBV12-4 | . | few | TGTGCCAGCATGAGCACTACAGACTACGAGCAGTACTTC | CASMSTTDYEQYF
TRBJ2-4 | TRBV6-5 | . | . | TGTGCCAGCAGTTACTCTACCCTAGGCAGCATTCAGTACTTC | CASSYSTLGSIQYF
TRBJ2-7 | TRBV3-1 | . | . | TGTGCCAGCAGCCAAGATCCGAGCGAAGTAACCTACGAGCAGTACTTC | CASSQDPSEVTYEQYF
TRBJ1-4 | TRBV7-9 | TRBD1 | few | TGTGCCAGCAGCTCACTTACAGGGGGCAGGGGTAATGAAAAACTGTTTTTT | CASSSLTGGRGNEKLFF
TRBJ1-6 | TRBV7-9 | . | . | TGTGCCAGCAGCTTATCCGAGATGGGTTCACCCCTCCACTTT | CASSLSEMGSPLHF
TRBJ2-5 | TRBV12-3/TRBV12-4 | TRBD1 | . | TGTGCCAGCAGTTTAGCTGCCGGGACAGAACAAGAGACCCAGTACTTC | CASSLAAGTEQETQYF
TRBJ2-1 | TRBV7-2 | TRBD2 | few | TGTGCCAGCAGCTTCAATAGCGGGGGAGACAATGAGCAGTTCTTC | CASSFNSGGDNEQFF
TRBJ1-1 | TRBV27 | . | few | TGTGCCAGCAGTGACCTGATGGCTGAAGCTTTCTTT | CASSDLMAEAFF
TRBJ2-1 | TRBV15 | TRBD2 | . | TGTGCCACCGGTGAGCGGGGGGACTACAATGAGCAGTTCTTC | CATGERGDYNEQFF
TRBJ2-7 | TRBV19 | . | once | TGTGCCAGTAGTATATCAAGGGAAAACCCGTACGAGCAGTACTTC | CASSISRENPYEQYF
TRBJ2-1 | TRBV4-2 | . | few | TGTGCCAGCAGCCCCTACCCTGGGGTGGAGCAGTTCTTC | CASSPYPGVEQFF
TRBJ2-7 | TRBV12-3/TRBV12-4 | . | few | TGTGCCAGCAGCCCTGGGGTAGGGGGGGCCGAGCAGTACTTC | CASSPGVGGAEQYF
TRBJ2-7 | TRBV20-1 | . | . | TGCAGTGCTAGATCCGCCTATTCCCAGTTTATTGACGAGCAGTACTTC | CSARSAYSQFIDEQYF
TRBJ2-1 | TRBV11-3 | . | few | TGTGCCAGCAGCTTAGGGGGGACCTTGGAGCAGTTCTTC | CASSLGGTLEQFF
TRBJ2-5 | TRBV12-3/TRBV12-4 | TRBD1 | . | TGTGCCAGCCTCGGACAGGCCCAATGGGAGACCCAGTACTTC | CASLGQAQWETQYF
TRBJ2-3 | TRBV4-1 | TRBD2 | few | TGCGCCAGCAGCCGGACTAGCCGGTCTGCTGATACGCAGTATTTT | CASSRTSRSADTQYF
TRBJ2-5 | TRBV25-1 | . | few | TGTGCCAGCATTTCAGACCGGGCAGGGACCCAGTACTTC | CASISDRAGTQYF
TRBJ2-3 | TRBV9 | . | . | TGTGCCAGCAGCGTAGGACCAGGGTGGGACACAGATACGCAGTATTTT | CASSVGPGWDTDTQYF
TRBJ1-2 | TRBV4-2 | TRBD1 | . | TGTGCCAGCAGCCAAGACAGGGGGCTGGTCTATGGCTACACCTTC | CASSQDRGLVYGYTF